The 5 T cell receptor beta chains listed next were all sequenced from one sample in a study of T cells in Graves' hyperthyroidism and ophthalmopathy. Amplification yielded TCR beta CDR3 regions, with RNA transcripts as the source. A first-round RT-PCR of the TCR CDR3 used the HTBI primer set. One entry per CDR3 protein, called by TCRdb with MiXCR from the multiplex PCR reads. The table shows fewer than 750,000 distinct CDR3 sequences, with roughly 15% occurring only once. Specimen: blood. Receptor source: a woman aged 40 to 50 with Graves' ophthalmopathy.

Details on this clonotype: One end of the junction fails to match germline, which may point to a read error. The rearrangement uses TRBV7-7 and TRBJ2-5; possible D gene TRBD1, 6 bases. The CDR3 extends over 13 amino acids. Germline CDR1 SSHAT, CDR2 FNYEAQ (reference sequence). The CDR3 DNA reads TGTGCTAGCAGCCCGGACAGCCAAGGGGCCCAGTACTTC. This translates into CASSPDSQGAQYF.

Many counts were recorded for this clonotype. The chain uses TRBV28 and TRBJ2-5; 12 bases match TRBD1. Germline CDR1 is MDHEN and CDR2 is SYDVKM. V was pared by 5 bases and J by 5 bases, with 6 bases of the junction left unmatched. The CDR3 consists of 15 residues. The CDR3 region has the DNA TGTGCCAGCAGTCCTGGGACAGGGGGCCGTGAGACCCAGTACTTC. The encoded protein is CASSPGTGGRETQYF.

This clonotype showed up many times. The V and J genes are TRBV12-3 or TRBV12-4 and TRBJ2-5, with D tentatively TRBD1 (5 bases). The CDR3 contains 13 residues. V lost 6 bases, J lost 9 bases, and 17 bases lay in between. DNA for the CDR3: TGTGCCAGCAGCTTCGGACGGAAAGGGGCCCAGTACTTC. This encodes CASSFGRKGAQYF.

In its sample, this clonotype was seen many times. In DNA, the CDR3 is TGTGCCAGTAGAACAGGGGGCCCCAACACCGGGGAGCTGTTTTTT. Amino acid sequence: CASRTGGPNTGELFF. The J gene is TRBJ2-2, the V gene TRBV19; 9 nucleotides line up with TRBD1. Germline values: CDR1 LNHDA, CDR2 SQIVND (reference sequence). V lost 6 bases to trimming and J lost 2 bases; unmatched junction nucleotides: 4. This CDR3 region has 15 residues. Full variable domain (remainder filled in from reference TRBV19 and TRBJ2-2): DGGITQSPKYLFRKEGQNVTLSCEQNLNHDAMYWYRQDPGQGLRLIYYSQIVNDFQKGDIAEGYSVSREKKESFPLTVTSAQKNPTAFYLCASRTGGPNTGELFFGEGSRLTVL.

This clonotype was seen many times. V gene TRBV28 combines with J gene TRBJ1-3; 12 bases agree with TRBD1. Germline V gene data show CDR1 as MDHEN and CDR2 as SYDVKM. The CDR3 loop spans 17 amino acids. The J segment lost 2 bases and the V segment lost 5 bases, leaving 7 bases of the junction unmatched. The CDR3 region has the DNA TGTGCCAGCAGTCTCCCGGGACAGGGGGCAACTGGAAACACCATATATTTT. It is translated as CASSLPGQGATGNTIYF.